Given below is one T cell receptor beta chain in context. Only in-frame clones appear in the TCRdb table, and some are missing; sequencing was by immunoSEQ multiplex PCR. The sample has fewer than 55,000 clones; about nine tenths are singletons. The source of the sample is a study of T cell changes during pregnancy in multiple sclerosis. The germline CDR1 and CDR2 sequences are MNHEY and SMNVEV (reference sequence). V trimming: 4 bases; J trimming: 9 bases; junction bases outside the gene matches: 13. The CDR3 is 17 residues long. This receptor was taken from a female donor with multiple sclerosis, enrolled in a pregnancy study. The V and J genes are TRBV27 and TRBJ1-6; 9 bases fit TRBD1. Here the sequenced sample was CD4+ T cells from peripheral blood mononuclear cells, taken in the third trimester of pregnancy. The CDR3 loop reads CASSSPRDRVSRSPLHF. The CDR3 DNA is TGTGCCAGCAGTTCCCCAAGGGACAGGGTCTCGCGTTCACCCCTCCACTTT.